One and the same sample provided the 5 T cell receptor beta chains below, sequenced in a study of T cell repertoires in cytomegalovirus infection. These receptors' antigens are unknown. TCRdb re-analysed the reads in MiXCR, keeping a single row per CDR3 protein. The sample comprises just over 450,000 distinct CDR3 sequences, more than 40% of which are singletons, and around 45% rests with the top ten. Here the sequenced sample was cultured PBMCs, taken from culture after CMV antigen stimulation. The receptor set was obtained from a human donor in good health (CMV status not recorded). Some clones in this sample may be carry-over from other donors' samples.

The chain joins TRBV6-1 to TRBJ2-2; D not resolved. The germline V gene encodes CDR1 MNHNS and CDR2 SASEGT. CDR3 length: 14 residues. Trimming took 8 bases from V and 4 from J, leaving 14 bases between them. CDR3 amino acids: CASLNPHTTGELFF. The CDR3 DNA reads as TGTGCCAGCCTCAACCCCCATACCACCGGGGAGCTGTTTTTT.

This sequence joins TRBV15 and TRBJ2-3, with 8 bases that match TRBD1. V lost 0 bases to trimming and J lost 7 bases; unmatched junction nucleotides: 18. CDR3 size: 19 residues. The germline V gene has CDR1 LNHNV and CDR2 YYDKDF (reference sequence). This CDR3 reads CATSRDDPRTGPIWNTQYF. Here the CDR3 DNA reads TGTGCCACCAGCAGAGATGACCCCCGGACAGGGCCGATATGGAATACGCAGTATTTT. Drawing the rest from reference TRBV15 and TRBJ2-3, the complete variable domain is DAMVIQNPRYQVTQFGKPVTLSCSQTLNHNVMYWYQQKSSQAPKLLFHYYDKDFNNEADTPDNFQSRRPNTSFCFLDIRSPGLGDTAMYLCATSRDDPRTGPIWNTQYFGPGTRLTVL.

The chain uses TRBV12-3 or TRBV12-4 and TRBJ2-1, with D perhaps TRBD2 (6 bases). The CDR3 totals 15 residues. The V end was cut by 4 bases, the J end by 10 bases, with 20 bases between. The DNA for the CDR3 is TGTGCCAGCAGTTGGGAGGTGGACGGGATAGGGGAGCAGTTCTTC. Residues: CASSWEVDGIGEQFF.

Concerning this clonotype: Its ends do not fully match the called genes, so a read error is possible. The chain recombines TRBV12-3 or TRBV12-4 with TRBJ1-5, with D possibly TRBD1 on 5 matching bases. The CDR3 has 10 amino acids. DNA for the CDR3: TGCGGGGCTAGCAATCAGCCCCAGCATTTT. Protein sequence: CGASNQPQHF.

Concerning this clonotype itself: The junction and the germline gene differ at one end; a read error may be behind it. V and J are TRBV10-3 and TRBJ2-1; TRBD1 aligns across 10 bases. The CDR3 runs to 18 residues. In germline, CDR1 is ENHRY, CDR2 SYGVKD. The CDR3 nucleotides are TGTGCTATCAGCGGGGGTTCAGTACCCGGGACAGGGGTAAATGAGCAGTTCTTC. This encodes CAISGGSVPGTGVNEQFF.